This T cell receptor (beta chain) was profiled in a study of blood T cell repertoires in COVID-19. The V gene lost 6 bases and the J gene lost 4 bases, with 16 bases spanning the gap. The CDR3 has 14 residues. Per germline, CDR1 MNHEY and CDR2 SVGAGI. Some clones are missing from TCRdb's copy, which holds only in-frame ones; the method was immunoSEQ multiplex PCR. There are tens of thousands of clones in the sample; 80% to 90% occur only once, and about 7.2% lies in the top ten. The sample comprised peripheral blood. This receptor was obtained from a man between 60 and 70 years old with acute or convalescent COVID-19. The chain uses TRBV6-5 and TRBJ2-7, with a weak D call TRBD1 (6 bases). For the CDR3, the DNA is TGTGCCAGCAGCCGTTTCGACAGGTCATACGAGCAGTACTTC. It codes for CASSRFDRSYEQYF.